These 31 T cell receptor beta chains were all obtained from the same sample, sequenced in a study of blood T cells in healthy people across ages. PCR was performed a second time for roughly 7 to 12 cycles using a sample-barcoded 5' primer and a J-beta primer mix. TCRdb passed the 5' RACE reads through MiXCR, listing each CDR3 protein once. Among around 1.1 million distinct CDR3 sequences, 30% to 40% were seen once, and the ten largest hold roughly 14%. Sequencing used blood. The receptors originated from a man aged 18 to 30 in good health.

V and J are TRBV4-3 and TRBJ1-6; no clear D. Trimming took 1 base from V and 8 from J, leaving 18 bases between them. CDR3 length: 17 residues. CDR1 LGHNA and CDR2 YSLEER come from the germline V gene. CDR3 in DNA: TGCGCCAGCAGCCAAGCTACAACAGTGCCCCGGGATTCACCCCTCCACTTT. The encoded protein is CASSQATTVPRDSPLHF.

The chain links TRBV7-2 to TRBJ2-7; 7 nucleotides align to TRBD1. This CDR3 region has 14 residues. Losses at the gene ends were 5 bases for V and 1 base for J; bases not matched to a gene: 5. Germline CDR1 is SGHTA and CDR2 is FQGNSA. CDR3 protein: CASSVPGQSYEQYF. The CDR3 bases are TGTGCCAGCAGCGTACCGGGACAGTCCTACGAGCAGTACTTC.

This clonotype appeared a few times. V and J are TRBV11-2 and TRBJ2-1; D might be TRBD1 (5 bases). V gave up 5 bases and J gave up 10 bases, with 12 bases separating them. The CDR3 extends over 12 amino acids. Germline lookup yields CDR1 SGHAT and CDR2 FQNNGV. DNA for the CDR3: TGTGCCAGCAGCCGCTCAGGGCAGGAGCAGTTCTTC. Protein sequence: CASSRSGQEQFF.

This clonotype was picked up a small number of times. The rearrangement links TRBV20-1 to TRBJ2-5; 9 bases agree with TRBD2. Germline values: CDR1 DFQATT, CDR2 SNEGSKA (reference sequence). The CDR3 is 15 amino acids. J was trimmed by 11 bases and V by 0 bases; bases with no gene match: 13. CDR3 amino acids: CSARDYLAGYNEQYF. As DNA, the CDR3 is TGCAGTGCTAGAGACTATCTAGCGGGGTACAATGAGCAGTACTTC.

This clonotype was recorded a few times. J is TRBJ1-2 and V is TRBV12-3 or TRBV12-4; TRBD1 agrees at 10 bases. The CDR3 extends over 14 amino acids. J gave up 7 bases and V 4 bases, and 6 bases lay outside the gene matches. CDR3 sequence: CASSSRQGAVGYTF. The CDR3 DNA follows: TGTGCCAGCAGTTCAAGACAGGGGGCGGTTGGCTACACCTTC.

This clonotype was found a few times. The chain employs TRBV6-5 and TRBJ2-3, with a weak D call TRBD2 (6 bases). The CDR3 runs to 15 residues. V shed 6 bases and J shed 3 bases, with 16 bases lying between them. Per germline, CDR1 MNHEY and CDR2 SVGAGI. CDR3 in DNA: TGTGCCAGCAGCCTATGGCAGGGAGGAACAGATACGCAGTATTTT. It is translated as CASSLWQGGTDTQYF.

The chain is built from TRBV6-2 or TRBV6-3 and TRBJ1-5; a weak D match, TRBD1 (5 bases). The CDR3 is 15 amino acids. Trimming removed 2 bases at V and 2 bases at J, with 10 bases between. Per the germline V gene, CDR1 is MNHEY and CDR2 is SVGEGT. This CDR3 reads CASSYPGPGNQPQHF. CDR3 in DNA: TGTGCCAGCAGTTACCCGGGACCGGGCAATCAGCCCCAGCATTTT.

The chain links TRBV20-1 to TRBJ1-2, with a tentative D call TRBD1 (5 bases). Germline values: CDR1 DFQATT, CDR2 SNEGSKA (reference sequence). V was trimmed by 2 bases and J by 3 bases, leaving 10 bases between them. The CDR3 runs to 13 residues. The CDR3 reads CSARLDSYYGYTF. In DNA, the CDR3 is TGCAGTGCTAGACTCGACAGCTACTATGGCTACACCTTC.

CDR3 nucleotide sequence: TGCGCCAGCAGCCAAGATGTTAAGGAGGTTAACGGGGAGCTGTTTTTT. This encodes CASSQDVKEVNGELFF. The chain recombines TRBV4-1 with TRBJ2-2; D is possibly TRBD2 (5 bases). V was cut by 0 bases and J by 7 bases, with 15 bases left in between. The germline CDR1 and CDR2 sequences are MGHRA and YSYEKL. This CDR3 contains 16 residues.

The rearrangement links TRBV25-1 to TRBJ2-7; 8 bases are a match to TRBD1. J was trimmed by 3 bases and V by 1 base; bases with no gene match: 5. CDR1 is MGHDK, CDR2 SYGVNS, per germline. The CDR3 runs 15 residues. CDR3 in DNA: TGTGCCAGCAGTGAATCCGGACAGGGCTTCTACGAGCAGTACTTC. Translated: CASSESGQGFYEQYF.

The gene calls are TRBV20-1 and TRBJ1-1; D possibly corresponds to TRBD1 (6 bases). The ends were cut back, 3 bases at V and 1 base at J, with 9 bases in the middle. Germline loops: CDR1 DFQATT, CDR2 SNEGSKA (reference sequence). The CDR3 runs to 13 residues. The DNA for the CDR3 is TGCAGTGCTAGCGAGGGACAGAACACTGAAGCTTTCTTT. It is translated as CSASEGQNTEAFF.

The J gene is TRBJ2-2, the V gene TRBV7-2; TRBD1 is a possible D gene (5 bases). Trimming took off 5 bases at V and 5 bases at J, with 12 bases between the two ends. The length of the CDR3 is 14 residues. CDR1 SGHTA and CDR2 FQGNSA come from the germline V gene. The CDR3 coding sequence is TGTGCCAGCAGCCCTGACAGATTGACCGGGGAGCTGTTTTTT. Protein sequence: CASSPDRLTGELFF.

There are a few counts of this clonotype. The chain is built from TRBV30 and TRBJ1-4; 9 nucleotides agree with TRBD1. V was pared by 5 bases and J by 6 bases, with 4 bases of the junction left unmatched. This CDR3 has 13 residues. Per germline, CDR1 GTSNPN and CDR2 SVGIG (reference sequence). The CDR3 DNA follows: TGTGCCTGGGGACAGGGGCCGGATGAAAAACTGTTTTTT. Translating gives CAWGQGPDEKLFF.

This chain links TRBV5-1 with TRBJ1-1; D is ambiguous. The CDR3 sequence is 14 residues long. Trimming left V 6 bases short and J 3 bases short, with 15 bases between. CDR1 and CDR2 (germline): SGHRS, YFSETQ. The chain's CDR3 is CASTRERDDTEAFF. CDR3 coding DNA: TGCGCCAGCACTCGAGAAAGGGATGACACTGAAGCTTTCTTT. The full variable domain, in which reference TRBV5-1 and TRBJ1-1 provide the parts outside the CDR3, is KAGVTQTPRYLIKTRGQQVTLSCSPISGHRSVSWYQQTPGQGLQFLFEYFSETQRNKGNFPGRFSGRQFSNSRSEMNVSTLELGDSALYLCASTRERDDTEAFFGQGTRLTVV.

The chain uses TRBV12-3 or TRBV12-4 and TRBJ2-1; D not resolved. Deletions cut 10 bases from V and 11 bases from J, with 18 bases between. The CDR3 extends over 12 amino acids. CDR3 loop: CATLLGKDQQFF. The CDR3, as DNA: TGTGCCACCCTACTGGGGAAGGACCAGCAGTTCTTC.

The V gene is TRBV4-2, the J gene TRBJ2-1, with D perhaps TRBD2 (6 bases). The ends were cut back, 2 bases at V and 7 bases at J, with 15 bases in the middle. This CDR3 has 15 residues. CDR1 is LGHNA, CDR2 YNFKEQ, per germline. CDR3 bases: TGTGCCAGCAGCCAAAGGGGAGGTCTAGCGAATGAGCAGTTCTTC. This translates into CASSQRGGLANEQFF.

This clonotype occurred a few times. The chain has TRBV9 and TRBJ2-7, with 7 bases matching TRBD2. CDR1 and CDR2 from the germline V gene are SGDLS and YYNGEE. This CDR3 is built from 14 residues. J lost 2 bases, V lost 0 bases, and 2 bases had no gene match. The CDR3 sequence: CASSVGEGTYEQYF. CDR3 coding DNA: TGTGCCAGCAGCGTAGGGGAGGGGACCTACGAGCAGTACTTC.

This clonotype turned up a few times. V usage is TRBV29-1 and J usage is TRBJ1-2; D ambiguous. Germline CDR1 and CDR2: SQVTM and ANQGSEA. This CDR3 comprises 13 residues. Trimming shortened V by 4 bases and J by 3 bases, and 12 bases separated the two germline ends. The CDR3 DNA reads TGCAGCGTTGTACCTCGGACCTACTATGGCTACACCTTC. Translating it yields CSVVPRTYYGYTF. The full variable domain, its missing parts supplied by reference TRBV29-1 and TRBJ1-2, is SAVISQKPSRDICQRGTSLTIQCQVDSQVTMMFWYRQQPGQSLTLIATANQGSEATYESGFVIDKFPISRPNLTFSTLTVSNMSPEDSSIYLCSVVPRTYYGYTFGSGTRLTVV.

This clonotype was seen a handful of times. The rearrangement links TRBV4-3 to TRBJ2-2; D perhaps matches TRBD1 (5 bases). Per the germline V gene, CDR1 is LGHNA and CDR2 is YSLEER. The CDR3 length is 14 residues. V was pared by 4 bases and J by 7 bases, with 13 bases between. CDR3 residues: CASSLQQGGGELFF. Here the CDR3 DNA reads TGCGCCAGCAGCCTCCAGCAGGGTGGCGGGGAGCTGTTTTTT.

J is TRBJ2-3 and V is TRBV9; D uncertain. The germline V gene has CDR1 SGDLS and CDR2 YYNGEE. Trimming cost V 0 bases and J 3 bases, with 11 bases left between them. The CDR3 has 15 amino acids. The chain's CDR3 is CASSVGGRRTDTQYF. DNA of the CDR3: TGTGCCAGCAGCGTAGGTGGCAGAAGGACAGATACGCAGTATTTT.

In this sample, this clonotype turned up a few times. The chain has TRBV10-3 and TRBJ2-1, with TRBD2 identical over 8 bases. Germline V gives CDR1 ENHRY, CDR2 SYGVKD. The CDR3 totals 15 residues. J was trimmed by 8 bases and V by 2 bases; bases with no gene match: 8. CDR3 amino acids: CAISEHPGGPYEQFF. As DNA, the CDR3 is TGTGCCATCAGTGAGCACCCGGGGGGGCCGTATGAGCAGTTCTTC.

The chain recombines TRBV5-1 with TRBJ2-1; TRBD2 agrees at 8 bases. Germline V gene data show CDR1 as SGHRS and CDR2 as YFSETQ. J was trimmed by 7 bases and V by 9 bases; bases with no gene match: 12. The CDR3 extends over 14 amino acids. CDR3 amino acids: CATSPASGLNEQFF. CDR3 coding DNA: TGCGCCACCAGTCCCGCTAGCGGGTTGAATGAGCAGTTCTTC.

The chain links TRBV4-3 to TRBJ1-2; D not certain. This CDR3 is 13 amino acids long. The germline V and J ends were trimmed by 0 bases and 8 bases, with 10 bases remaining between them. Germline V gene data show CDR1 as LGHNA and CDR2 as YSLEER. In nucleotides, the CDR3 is TGCGCCAGCAGCCAAGATGTTACGAGGGGCTACACCTTC. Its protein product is CASSQDVTRGYTF.

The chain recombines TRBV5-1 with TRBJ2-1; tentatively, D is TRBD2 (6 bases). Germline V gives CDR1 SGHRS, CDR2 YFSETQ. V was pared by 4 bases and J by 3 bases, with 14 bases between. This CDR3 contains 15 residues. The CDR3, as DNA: TGCGCCAGCAGCATGAGGACTACCAGCTACAATGAGCAGTTCTTC. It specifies CASSMRTTSYNEQFF. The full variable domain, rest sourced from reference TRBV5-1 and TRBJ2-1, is KAGVTQTPRYLIKTRGQQVTLSCSPISGHRSVSWYQQTPGQGLQFLFEYFSETQRNKGNFPGRFSGRQFSNSRSEMNVSTLELGDSALYLCASSMRTTSYNEQFFGPGTRLTVL.

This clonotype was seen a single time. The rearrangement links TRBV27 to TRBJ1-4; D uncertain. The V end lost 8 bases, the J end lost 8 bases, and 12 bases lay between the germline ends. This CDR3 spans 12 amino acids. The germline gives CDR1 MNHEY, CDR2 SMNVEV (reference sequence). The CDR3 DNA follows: TGTGCCAGCTCTAATGGTGGGGAAAAACTGTTTTTT. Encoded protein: CASSNGGEKLFF.

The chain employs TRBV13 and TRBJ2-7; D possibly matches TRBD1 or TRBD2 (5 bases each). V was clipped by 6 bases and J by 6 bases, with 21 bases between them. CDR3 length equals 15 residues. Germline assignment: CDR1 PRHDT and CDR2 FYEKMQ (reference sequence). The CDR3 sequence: CASRTTGTGFGEQYF. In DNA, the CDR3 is TGTGCCAGCAGAACCACCGGGACGGGCTTTGGCGAGCAGTACTTC. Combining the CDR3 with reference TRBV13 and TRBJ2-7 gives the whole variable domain AAGVIQSPRHLIKEKRETATLKCYPIPRHDTVYWYQQGPGQDPQFLISFYEKMQSDKGSIPDRFSAQQFSDYHSELNMSSLELGDSALYFCASRTTGTGFGEQYFGPGTRLTVT.

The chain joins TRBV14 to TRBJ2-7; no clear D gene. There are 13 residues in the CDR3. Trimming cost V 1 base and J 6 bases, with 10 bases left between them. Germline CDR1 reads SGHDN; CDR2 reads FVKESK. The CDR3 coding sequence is TGTGCCAGCAGCCAAGTCGTACAGTCCGAGCAGTACTTC. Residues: CASSQVVQSEQYF.

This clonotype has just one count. The CDR3 is CSASPGTSGGDTQYF. DNA for the CDR3: TGCAGTGCTAGCCCCGGGACTAGCGGGGGGGATACGCAGTATTTT. The chain joins TRBV20-1 to TRBJ2-3; TRBD2 matches 15 bases. CDR1 is DFQATT and CDR2 is SNEGSKA in the germline V gene (reference sequence). CDR3 length: 15 amino acids. Trimming at V came to 3 bases and at J to 6 bases, leaving 4 bases not matched to a gene.

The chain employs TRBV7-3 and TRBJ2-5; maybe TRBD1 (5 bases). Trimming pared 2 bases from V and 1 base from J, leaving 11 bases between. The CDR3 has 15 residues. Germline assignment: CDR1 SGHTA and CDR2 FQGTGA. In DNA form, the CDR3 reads TGTGCCAGCAGCTTATCGGACATTACCCAAGAGACCCAGTACTTC. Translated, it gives CASSLSDITQETQYF.

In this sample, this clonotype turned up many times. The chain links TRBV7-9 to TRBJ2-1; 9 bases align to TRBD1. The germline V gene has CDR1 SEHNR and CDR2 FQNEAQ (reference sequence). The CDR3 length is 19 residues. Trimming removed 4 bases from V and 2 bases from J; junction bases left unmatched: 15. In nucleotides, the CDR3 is TGTGCCAGCAGCTCGCACATGGACAGGGGAGGTTGGGCCTACAATGAGCAGTTCTTC. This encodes CASSSHMDRGGWAYNEQFF.

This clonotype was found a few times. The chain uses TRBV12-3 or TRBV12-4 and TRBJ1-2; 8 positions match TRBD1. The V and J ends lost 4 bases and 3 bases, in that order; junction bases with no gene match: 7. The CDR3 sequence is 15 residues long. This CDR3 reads CASSSQTGVYYGYTF. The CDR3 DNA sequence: TGTGCCAGCAGTTCCCAGACAGGGGTGTACTATGGCTACACCTTC.